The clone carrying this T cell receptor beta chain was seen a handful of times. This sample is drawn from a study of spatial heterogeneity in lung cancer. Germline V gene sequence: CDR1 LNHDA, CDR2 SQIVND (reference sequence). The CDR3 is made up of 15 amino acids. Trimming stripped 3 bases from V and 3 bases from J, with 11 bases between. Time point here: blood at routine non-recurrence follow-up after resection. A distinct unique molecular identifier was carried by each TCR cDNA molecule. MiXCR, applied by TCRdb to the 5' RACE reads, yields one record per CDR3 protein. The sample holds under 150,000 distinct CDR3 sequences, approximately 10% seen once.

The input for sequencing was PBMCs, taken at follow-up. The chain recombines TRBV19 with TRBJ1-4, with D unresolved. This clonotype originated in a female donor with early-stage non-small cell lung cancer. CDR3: CASSMGGNPNEKLFF. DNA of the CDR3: TGTGCCAGTAGTATGGGCGGGAACCCTAATGAAAAACTGTTTTTT.